This is a list of T cell receptor beta chains from one sample in a study of cytomegalovirus exposure and HLA in healthy donors. Method: immunoSEQ multiplex PCR; TCRdb's copy keeps in-frame clones and lacks some. Of about 130,000 clones listed, 79% are singletons. What was sequenced was PBMCs. These receptors came from a man in his forties in good health and CMV-seropositive. Both conserved end residues are part of each CDR3. A D gene is named only where the DNA matches it firmly. Clone size is stated in some rows and not others, as once, few, many or a class when expanded.

v_call	d_call	j_call	clone_size	cdr3_nt	cdr3_aa
TRBV5-1	-	TRBJ1-1	few	TGCGCCAGCAGCTCCATAACGGGAGGCACTGAAGCTTTCTTT	CASSSITGGTEAFF
TRBV6-1	-	TRBJ2-3	-	TGTGCCAGCAGTGATGCTCCCGGGACTCAGACTTACAGACAAGGGGATACGCAGTATTTT	CASSDAPGTQTYRQGDTQYF
TRBV7-9	TRBD2	TRBJ2-1	-	TGTGCCAGCAGCTTGGGTAGCGGGAGAATTTTTGAGCAGTTCTTC	CASSLGSGRIFEQFF
TRBV14	TRBD2	TRBJ2-5	-	TGTGCCAGCAGCCTCGGGGGGACCCAAGAGACCCAGTACTTC	CASSLGGTQETQYF
TRBV30	-	TRBJ1-5	-	TGTGCCTGGAGTGCTATGGGGGGACAGCCCCAGCATTTT	CAWSAMGGQPQHF
TRBV7-9	TRBD2	TRBJ2-2	-	TGTGCCAGCAGCCCCGGGACTAGCGGGAGGAGCGGGGAGCTGTTTTTT	CASSPGTSGRSGELFF
TRBV13	TRBD1	TRBJ1-5	-	TGTGCCAGCAGCACCCCCCGACAGGGAGAAAGAGAGGGTCAGCCCCAGCATTTT	CASSTPRQGEREGQPQHF
TRBV11-3	-	TRBJ2-7	few	TGTGCCAGCAGCTTTCGCGGCTCCTACGAGCAGTACTTC	CASSFRGSYEQYF
TRBV19	TRBD1	TRBJ2-1	-	TGTGCCAGTAGTAAGGGGACGGGGGGACAGGGTATCGATGAGCAGTTCTTC	CASSKGTGGQGIDEQFF
TRBV11-2	-	TRBJ1-2	-	TGTGCCAGCAGCTTATCCGGGGACTATGGCTACACCTTC	CASSLSGDYGYTF
TRBV27	-	TRBJ2-3	-	TGTGCCAGCAGTTTCACTTCTCCAGCGGATATTAACACAGATACGCAGTATTTT	CASSFTSPADINTDTQYF
TRBV13	-	TRBJ2-6	-	TGTGCCAGCATCCGTTGGAGCTCTGGGGCCAACGTCCTGACTTTC	CASIRWSSGANVLTF
TRBV18	-	TRBJ2-2	-	TGTGCCAGCTCCCGAGACAGGAACGCGGGCACCGGGGAGCTGTTTTTT	CASSRDRNAGTGELFF
TRBV29-1	-	TRBJ1-1	few	TGCAGCGCCCGGACAGAACGATTCACTGAAGCTTTCTTT	CSARTERFTEAFF
TRBV5-1	TRBD2	TRBJ2-1	-	TGCGCCAGCAGCTTGGACCGGGACTACTACTACAATGAGCAGTTCTTC	CASSLDRDYYYNEQFF
TRBV7-6	TRBD1	TRBJ1-1	-	TGTGCCAGCAGCTCCTTACAGGGGTCTGAAGCTTTCTTT	CASSSLQGSEAFF
TRBV9	TRBD2	TRBJ2-1	few	TGTGCCAGCAGCGACCCCGTGGGACTAGCGGGAGTCCTAGGTGAGCAGTTCTTC	CASSDPVGLAGVLGEQFF
TRBV7-9	-	TRBJ1-2	-	TGTGCCAGCAGCTTGGGCGCAATCGGCTACACCTTC	CASSLGAIGYTF
TRBV29-1	-	TRBJ1-1	-	TGCAGCGTTGGAGGGATTTTGAACACTGAAGCTTTCTTT	CSVGGILNTEAFF
TRBV30	TRBD1	TRBJ1-2	once	TGTGCCTGGAGTCCCGGGACAGGGCGAGACTACACCTTC	CAWSPGTGRDYTF
TRBV5-1	TRBD2	TRBJ2-1	-	TGCGCCAGCACCCTAGCGGGATACAATGAGCAGTTCTTC	CASTLAGYNEQFF
TRBV6-1	TRBD1	TRBJ1-5	-	TGTGCCAGCGGGACAGCCAATCAGCCCCAGCATTTT	CASGTANQPQHF
TRBV6-1	TRBD2	TRBJ2-1	-	TGTGCCAGCAGTGAAATGCTTGGGAGGGCTGAGCAGTTCTTC	CASSEMLGRAEQFF
TRBV7-2	-	TRBJ1-2	-	TGTGCCAGCAGCTTCTCCGGCAGGGCGGGCTACACCTTC	CASSFSGRAGYTF
TRBV5-1	TRBD1	TRBJ1-1	-	TGCGCCAGCAGCTTTCGGACAGGGGGAGAACTAACTGAAGCTTTCTTT	CASSFRTGGELTEAFF
TRBV7-2	TRBD2	TRBJ2-5	-	TGTGCCAGCAGCCCCGGACTAGCAGAGACCCAGTACTTC	CASSPGLAETQYF
TRBV27	TRBD2	TRBJ2-1	-	TGTGCCAGCAGTTTAATTAGTCCTAGCGGGAGCAATGAGCAGTTCTTC	CASSLISPSGSNEQFF
TRBV9	TRBD2	TRBJ2-3	-	TGTGCCAGCAGCGTCGCTAGCGGGAGGGCCTTAGATACGCAGTATTTT	CASSVASGRALDTQYF
TRBV27	TRBD1	TRBJ1-1	few	TGTGCCAGCAGTGTGAACAGGGGGGGCACTGAAGCTTTCTTT	CASSVNRGGTEAFF
TRBV9	-	TRBJ2-3	-	TGTGCCAGCAGCGTATGGCGGAGCCGCACAGATACGCAGTATTTT	CASSVWRSRTDTQYF
TRBV6-5	-	TRBJ2-1	-	TGTGCCAGCAGTGAGTACTACAATGAGCAGTTCTTC	CASSEYYNEQFF
TRBV7-2	TRBD1	TRBJ2-7	-	TGTGCCAGCAGCCCACAGGGGGCTAGGTACGAGCAGTACTTC	CASSPQGARYEQYF
TRBV19	TRBD1	TRBJ1-5	-	TGTGCCAGTAACTTCCAGGGGGCAAATCAGCCCCAGCATTTT	CASNFQGANQPQHF
TRBV11-2	TRBD1	TRBJ2-7	few	TGTGCCAGCAGCCCCAGGGACAGTCCGGAGCAGTACTTC	CASSPRDSPEQYF
TRBV6-5	-	TRBJ1-2	few	TGTGCCAGCAGTTACTCGCCTGGGGGCGGCTATGGCTACACCTTC	CASSYSPGGGYGYTF
TRBV11-2	TRBD2	TRBJ2-5	-	TGTGCCAGCAGCTTTAGCGGGATCCAAGAGACCCAGTACTTC	CASSFSGIQETQYF
TRBV6-5	-	TRBJ2-1	-	TGTGCCAGCACCGACACCAACAATGAGCAGTTCTTC	CASTDTNNEQFF
TRBV5-1	-	TRBJ2-2	-	TGCGCCAGCAGCTCCCGACAGGGAGGCACCGGGGAGCTGTTTTTT	CASSSRQGGTGELFF
TRBV5-1	-	TRBJ2-3	-	TGCGCCAGCAGCTTTGCGGGGAGTGGCACAGATACGCAGTATTTT	CASSFAGSGTDTQYF
TRBV13	-	TRBJ1-1	-	TGTGCCAGCAGCTCAGGGACTGGGAACACTGAAGCTTTCTTT	CASSSGTGNTEAFF
TRBV27	TRBD2	TRBJ2-7	few	TGTGCCAGCAGTTTGGCAGGACTAGCGGGAGGCTCGACGTCCTACGAGCAGTACTTC	CASSLAGLAGGSTSYEQYF
TRBV7-9	TRBD2	TRBJ2-1	once	TGTGCCACCTCTCGGACTAGCGCAAATGAGCAGTTCTTC	CATSRTSANEQFF
TRBV2	-	TRBJ2-5	-	TGTGCCAGCAGTAGGAATGGAGAAGAGACCCAGTACTTC	CASSRNGEETQYF
TRBV7-3	TRBD2	TRBJ2-1	-	TGTGCCAGCAGCCCCGTAGCGGGGGGATACAATGAGCAGTTCTTC	CASSPVAGGYNEQFF
TRBV7-6	-	TRBJ1-5	-	TGTGCCAGCAAATCAGGGCCAGGACAGACAAATCAGCCCCAGCATTTT	CASKSGPGQTNQPQHF
TRBV27	-	TRBJ1-1	-	TGTGCCAGCAGTTTTCGGGGTGAGATGAACACTGAAGCTTTCTTT	CASSFRGEMNTEAFF
TRBV6-5	-	TRBJ2-3	-	TGTGCCAGCAGTCCCCCCGGGACAGATACGCAGTATTTT	CASSPPGTDTQYF
TRBV5-1	-	TRBJ1-5	-	TGCGCCAGCAGCTTGGGGCAGGGGAGTCAGCCCCAGCATTTT	CASSLGQGSQPQHF
TRBV19	TRBD1	TRBJ2-7	-	TGTGCCAGGGACAGGGCCGGGACTGGATCCTACGAGCAGTACTTC	CARDRAGTGSYEQYF
TRBV4-2	TRBD1	TRBJ1-5	-	TGTGCCAGCAGCACGGGACAGGGGAATCAGCCCCAGCATTTT	CASSTGQGNQPQHF
TRBV10-1	-	TRBJ1-4	-	TGCGCCAGCAGTGATTCCGGACCGCGGGCTAATGAAAAACTGTTTTTT	CASSDSGPRANEKLFF
TRBV2	TRBD2	TRBJ2-7	once	TGTGCCAGCAGAGCTGGCGGGAGCTTCTACGAGCAGTACTTC	CASRAGGSFYEQYF